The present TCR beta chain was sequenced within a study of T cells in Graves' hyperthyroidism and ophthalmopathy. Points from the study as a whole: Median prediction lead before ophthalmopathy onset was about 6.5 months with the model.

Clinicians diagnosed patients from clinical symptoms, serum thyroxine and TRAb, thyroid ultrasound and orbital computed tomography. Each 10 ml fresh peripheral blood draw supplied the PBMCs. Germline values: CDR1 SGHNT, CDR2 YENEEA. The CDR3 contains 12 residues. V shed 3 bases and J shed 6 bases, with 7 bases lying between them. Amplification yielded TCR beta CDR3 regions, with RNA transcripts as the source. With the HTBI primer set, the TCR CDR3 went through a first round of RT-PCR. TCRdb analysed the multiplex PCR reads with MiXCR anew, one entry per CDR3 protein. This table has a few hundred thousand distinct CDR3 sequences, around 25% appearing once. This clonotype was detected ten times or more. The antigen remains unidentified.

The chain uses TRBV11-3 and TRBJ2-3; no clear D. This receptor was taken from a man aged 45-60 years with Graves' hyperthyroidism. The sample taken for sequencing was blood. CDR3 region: CASSFRWDTQYF. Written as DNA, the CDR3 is TGTGCCAGCAGCTTTCGGTGGGATACGCAGTATTTT. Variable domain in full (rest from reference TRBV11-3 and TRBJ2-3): EAGVVQSPRYKIIEKKQPVAFWCNPISGHNTLYWYLQNLGQGPELLIRYENEEAVDDSQLPKDRFSAERLKGVDSTLKIQPAELGDSAVYLCASSFRWDTQYFGPGTRLTVL.